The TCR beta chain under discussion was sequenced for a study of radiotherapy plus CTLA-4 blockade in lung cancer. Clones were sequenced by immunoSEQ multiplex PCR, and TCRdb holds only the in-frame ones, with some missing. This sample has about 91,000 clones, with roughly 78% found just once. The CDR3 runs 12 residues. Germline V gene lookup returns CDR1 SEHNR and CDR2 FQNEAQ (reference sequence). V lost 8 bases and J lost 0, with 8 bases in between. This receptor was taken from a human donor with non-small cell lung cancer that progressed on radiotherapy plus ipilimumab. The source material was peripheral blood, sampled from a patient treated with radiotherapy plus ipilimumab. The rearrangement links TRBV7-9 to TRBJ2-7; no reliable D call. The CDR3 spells CASSPSSYEQYF. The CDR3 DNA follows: TGTGCCAGCTCGCCTAGCTCCTACGAGCAGTACTTC.